This T cell receptor (beta chain) was recovered during a study of Tregs in tolerant kidney transplant recipients. CD4+CD25+CD127- Tregs, CD4+CD25- non-Tregs, CD4 and CD8 cells were sorted. Comments on this clone: The antigen remains unidentified.

Broader study findings: This study did not directly address biological reproducibility.

V lost 4 bases, J lost 7 bases, and 6 bases stayed unmatched. CDR3 size: 14 residues. CDR1 SGHTA and CDR2 FQGTGA come from the germline V gene. Data came from immunoSEQ multiplex PCR; TCRdb stores just in-frame clones and leaves some out. This repertoire shows fewer than 70,000 clones, over 70% found once; its top ten account for around 5.2%. The clonotype originates from a human donor in good health. The genes are TRBV7-3 and TRBJ2-2; 7 nucleotides align to TRBD2. The sequenced material came from CD4+ T cells from blood. CDR3 protein: CASSSGLEVGELFF. The CDR3 coding sequence is TGTGCCAGCAGCTCCGGACTAGAGGTCGGGGAGCTGTTTTTT.